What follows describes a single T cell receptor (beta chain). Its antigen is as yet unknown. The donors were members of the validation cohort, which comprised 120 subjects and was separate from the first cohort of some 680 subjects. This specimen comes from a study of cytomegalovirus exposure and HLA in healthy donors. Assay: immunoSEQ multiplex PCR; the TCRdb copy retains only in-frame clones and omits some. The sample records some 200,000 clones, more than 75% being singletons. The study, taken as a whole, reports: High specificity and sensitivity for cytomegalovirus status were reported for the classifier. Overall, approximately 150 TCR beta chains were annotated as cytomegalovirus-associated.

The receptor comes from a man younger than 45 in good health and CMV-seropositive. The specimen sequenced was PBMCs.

CDR3 sequence: CASSYGQRGRTYEQYF. CDR3 DNA sequence: TGTGCCAGCAGTTACGGCCAGCGGGGTCGTACCTACGAGCAGTACTTC. The genes are TRBV6-5 and TRBJ2-7; 7 bases are a match to TRBD2. Germline assignment: CDR1 MNHEY and CDR2 SVGAGI. This CDR3 comprises 16 residues. V lost 2 bases and J lost 2; bases outside the gene matches: 9.